A single sample gave rise to the 20 T cell receptor beta chains below, sequenced in a study of radiation and T cells in renal cell carcinoma. This table comes from immunoSEQ multiplex PCR, and its TCRdb copy is limited to in-frame clones, with some not included. The profile covers 90,000 to 95,000 clones, with 82% appearing a single time and 5% to 7.5% taken by the ten largest. Time point defined: baseline pretreatment blood. Treatment noted: 15 Gy SBRT to primary tumor, nephrectomy 4 weeks later. The starting material was blood, obtained from a patient whose treatment included radiotherapy and nephrectomy. Receptors originate from a man in his sixties with renal cell carcinoma.

The rearrangement uses TRBV11-2 and TRBJ1-1; possibly TRBD1 for D (6 bases). The germline CDR1 and CDR2 sequences are SGHAT and FQNNGV. Trimming took off 5 bases at V and 6 bases at J, with 19 bases between the two ends. The CDR3 covers 15 residues. For the CDR3, the DNA is TGTGCCAGCAGCAATAGGCGGGGGGCCGGGGCTGAAGCTTTCTTT. Translated, it gives CASSNRRGAGAEAFF.

The chain has TRBV5-5 and TRBJ1-5; tentative D call: TRBD1 (5 bases). Germline V CDR1 and CDR2: SGHKS, YYEKEE (reference sequence). The CDR3 sequence is 13 residues long. Trimming removed 4 bases from V and 1 base from J, with 6 bases in between. The CDR3 protein is CASSQGSNQPQHF. The CDR3 DNA reads TGTGCCAGCAGCCAGGGCAGCAATCAGCCCCAGCATTTT.

V is TRBV5-4 and J is TRBJ2-3, with unresolved D. Per the germline V gene, CDR1 is SGHNT and CDR2 is YYREEE (reference sequence). With 0 bases removed from V and 2 bases from J, the gap between germline ends came to 16 bases. This CDR3 spans 17 amino acids. In DNA, the CDR3 is TGTGCCAGCAGCTTGGCCGGATTTCCAGACCTCACAGATACGCAGTATTTT. Protein sequence: CASSLAGFPDLTDTQYF. The full variable domain, its missing parts supplied by reference TRBV5-4 and TRBJ2-3, is ETGVTQSPTHLIKTRGQQVTLRCSSQSGHNTVSWYQQALGQGPQFIFQYYREEENGRGNFPPRFSGLQFPNYSSELNVNALELDDSALYLCASSLAGFPDLTDTQYFGPGTRLTVL.

V gene TRBV2 combines with J gene TRBJ2-4; 9 bases match TRBD1. After removal of 9 bases from V and 5 bases from J, the junction contained 5 bases not matched to a gene. The CDR3 has 13 residues. Germline-derived CDR1 and CDR2 are SNHLY and FYNNEI. CDR3 amino acids: CARGGQGQNIQYF. CDR3 bases: TGTGCCAGGGGGGGACAGGGACAAAACATTCAGTACTTC.

The chain links TRBV29-1 to TRBJ2-5, with 8 bases matching TRBD2. The CDR3 covers 14 residues. CDR1 is SQVTM, CDR2 ANQGSEA, per germline. V trimming: 3 bases; J trimming: 5 bases; junction bases outside the gene matches: 8. The CDR3 bases are TGCAGCGTTGATCGAGCGGGAGTGAGTGAGACCCAGTACTTC. This sequence encodes CSVDRAGVSETQYF. Full variable domain (remainder filled in from reference TRBV29-1 and TRBJ2-5): SAVISQKPSRDICQRGTSLTIQCQVDSQVTMMFWYRQQPGQSLTLIATANQGSEATYESGFVIDKFPISRPNLTFSTLTVSNMSPEDSSIYLCSVDRAGVSETQYFGPGTRLLVL.

The chain employs TRBV4-1 and TRBJ2-2, with D unclear. From germline, CDR1 is MGHRA and CDR2 YSYEKL. V lost 3 bases to trimming and J lost 2 bases, with 7 bases between them. The CDR3 is 14 residues long. For the CDR3, the DNA is TGCGCCAGCAGCCATCCCGACAACACCGGGGAGCTGTTTTTT. Protein product: CASSHPDNTGELFF.

The chain uses TRBV28 and TRBJ2-1; D unresolved. V was cut by 2 bases and J by 0 bases, with 5 bases left in between. Per germline, CDR1 MDHEN and CDR2 SYDVKM. This CDR3 has 14 residues. CDR3 residues: CASSLGLSYNEQFF. The CDR3 DNA follows: TGTGCCAGCAGTTTAGGTCTCTCCTACAATGAGCAGTTCTTC.

The chain combines TRBV5-4 with TRBJ1-1, with D maybe TRBD1 (5 bases). This CDR3 comprises 18 residues. The germline V and J ends were trimmed by 2 bases and 5 bases, with 25 bases remaining between them. Germline CDR1 and CDR2: SGHNT and YYREEE (reference sequence). The DNA for the CDR3 is TGTGCCAGCAGCTTTAGGGGAGCACGGCAACTGCGGGAGACTGAAGCTTTCTTT. Protein sequence: CASSFRGARQLRETEAFF.

The chain employs TRBV28 and TRBJ2-2; D is possibly TRBD1 or TRBD2 (5 bases each). Looked up from germline, CDR1 is MDHEN and CDR2 is SYDVKM. The CDR3 sequence is 14 residues long. V lost 4 bases and J lost 2, with 8 bases in between. DNA for the CDR3: TGTGCCAGCAGTTGGGACGGAAACACCGGGGAGCTGTTTTTT. It is translated as CASSWDGNTGELFF.

The chain is built from TRBV19 and TRBJ2-2, with D tentatively TRBD2 (5 bases). Germline values: CDR1 LNHDA, CDR2 SQIVND (reference sequence). The CDR3 consists of 13 residues. Trimming left V 10 bases short and J 5 bases short, with 14 bases between. In DNA, the CDR3 is TGTGCCACGAACCCAGAGCGGACCGGGGAGCTGTTTTTT. Protein product: CATNPERTGELFF.

The CDR3 sequence: CASSYETPRAGELFF. Written as DNA, the CDR3 is TGTGCCAGCAGTTACGAGACCCCGAGGGCCGGGGAGCTGTTTTTT. The chain couples TRBV6-5 to TRBJ2-2; D is perhaps TRBD2 (5 bases). The CDR3 runs 15 residues. V was trimmed by 2 bases and J by 6 bases, leaving 13 bases between them. Germline values: CDR1 MNHEY, CDR2 SVGAGI.

The V gene is TRBV5-1, the J gene TRBJ2-4; tentative D call: TRBD2 (5 bases). The germline gives CDR1 SGHRS, CDR2 YFSETQ. The CDR3 is 14 amino acids. Deletions cut 0 bases from V and 7 bases from J, with 11 bases between. Written as DNA, the CDR3 is TGCGCCAGCAGCTTGGGAGGGCCCGGGAACATTCAGTACTTC. Translating gives CASSLGGPGNIQYF.

This chain joins TRBV5-1 and TRBJ2-7; 9 bases align to TRBD1. The CDR3 is made up of 14 amino acids. The germline V gene has CDR1 SGHRS and CDR2 YFSETQ. V dropped 4 bases and J dropped 3; count of bases not matched to a gene: 5. The CDR3, as DNA: TGCGCCAGCAGCCCCGGGACAGGGCTCTACGAGCAGTACTTC. Its translation is CASSPGTGLYEQYF.

This clone has just one count. This chain uses TRBV19 with TRBJ2-7; no clear D gene. From germline, CDR1 is LNHDA and CDR2 SQIVND (reference sequence). The CDR3 covers 11 residues. Trimming cost V 3 bases and J 6 bases, with 6 bases left between them. CDR3 sequence: CASSMSSEQYF. In DNA form, the CDR3 reads TGTGCCAGTAGTATGTCTAGCGAGCAGTACTTC.

The V gene is TRBV21-1, the J gene TRBJ2-7; the D call of TRBD1 is as the table states it, not checked on the DNA. TRBV21-1 is classified as a pseudogene. The CDR3 loop spans 18 amino acids. The CDR3 nucleotides are TGTGCCAGCAGCAAAAAAAGTTGCGGGACAGGGGTCTCCTACGAGCAGTACTTC. It specifies CASSKKSCGTGVSYEQYF.

This clone was seen once. The V gene is TRBV5-1, the J gene TRBJ2-2, with no clear D. Looked up from germline, CDR1 is SGHRS and CDR2 is YFSETQ. V was trimmed by 7 bases and J by 4 bases, leaving 14 bases between them. This CDR3 is 14 amino acids long. DNA for the CDR3: TGCGCCAGCGGTCTCAGATACTCCACCGGGGAGCTGTTTTTT. As protein: CASGLRYSTGELFF.

CDR3 nucleotides: TGTGCCAGCAGTGAATGGGTCGCGGGACAGGTCTTTTCGAACACTGAAGCTTTCTTT. Translation gives CASSEWVAGQVFSNTEAFF. This chain connects TRBV2 to TRBJ1-1; 8 nucleotides line up with TRBD1. Looked up from germline, CDR1 is SNHLY and CDR2 is FYNNEI. CDR3 length: 19 amino acids. Trimming cost V 2 bases and J 1 base; bases outside gene matches: 15.

J is TRBJ1-1 and V is TRBV7-2; unclear D gene. The CDR3 is 13 amino acids. Trimming removed 5 bases at V and 4 bases at J, with 11 bases between. CDR1 and CDR2 (germline): SGHTA, FQGNSA. The CDR3 DNA reads as TGTGCCAGCAGCCCCCAGGTCGCCACTGAAGCTTTCTTT. Translating gives CASSPQVATEAFF. The full variable domain, with the rest looked up from reference TRBV7-2 and TRBJ1-1, is GAGVSQSPSNKVTEKGKDVELRCDPISGHTALYWYRQSLGQGLEFLIYFQGNSAPDKSGLPSDRFSAERTGGSVSTLTIQRTQQEDSAVYLCASSPQVATEAFFGQGTRLTVV.

The chain joins TRBV7-8 to TRBJ2-1; 8 bases match TRBD1. Trimming took 3 bases from V and 2 from J; bases not matched to a gene: 9. Germline V gene data show CDR1 as SGHVS and CDR2 as FQNEAQ. The CDR3 length is 17 residues. This CDR3 reads CASSFLGDRITYNEQFF. CDR3 coding DNA: TGTGCCAGCAGCTTCCTTGGGGACAGGATTACCTACAATGAGCAGTTCTTC.

The chain uses TRBV25-1 and TRBJ1-1; possibly TRBD1 for D (5 bases). CDR3 size: 15 residues. Trimming shortened V by 6 bases and J by 1 base, and 15 bases separated the two germline ends. Germline CDR1 is MGHDK and CDR2 is SYGVNS. CDR3 residues: CASRDAAGRNTEAFF. CDR3 DNA sequence: TGTGCCAGCAGGGACGCGGCAGGGAGGAACACTGAAGCTTTCTTT.